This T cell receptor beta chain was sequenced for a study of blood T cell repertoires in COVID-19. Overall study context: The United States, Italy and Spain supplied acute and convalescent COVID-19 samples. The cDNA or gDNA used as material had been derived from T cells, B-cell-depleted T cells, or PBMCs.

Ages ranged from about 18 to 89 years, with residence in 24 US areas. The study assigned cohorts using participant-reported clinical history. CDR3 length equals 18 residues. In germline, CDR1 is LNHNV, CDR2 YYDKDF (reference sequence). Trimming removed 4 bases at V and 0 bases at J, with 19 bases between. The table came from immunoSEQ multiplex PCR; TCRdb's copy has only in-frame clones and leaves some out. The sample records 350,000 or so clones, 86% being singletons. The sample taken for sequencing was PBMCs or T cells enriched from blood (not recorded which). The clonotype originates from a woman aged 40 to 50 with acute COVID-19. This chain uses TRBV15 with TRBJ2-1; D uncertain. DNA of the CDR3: TGTGCCACCAGCATCGTGGAGACCCGAAGAATCTCCTACAATGAGCAGTTCTTC. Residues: CATSIVETRRISYNEQFF.